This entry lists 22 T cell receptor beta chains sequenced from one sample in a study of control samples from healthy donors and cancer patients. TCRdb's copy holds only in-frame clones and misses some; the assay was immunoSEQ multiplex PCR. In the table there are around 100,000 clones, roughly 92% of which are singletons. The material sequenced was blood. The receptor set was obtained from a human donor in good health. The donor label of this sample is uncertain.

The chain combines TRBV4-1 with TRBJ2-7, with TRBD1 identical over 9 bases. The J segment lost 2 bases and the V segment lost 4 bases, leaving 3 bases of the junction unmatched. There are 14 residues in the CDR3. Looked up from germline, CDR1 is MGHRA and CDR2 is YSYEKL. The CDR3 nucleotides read TGCGCCAGCAGCCGCGGACAGGGGACCTACGAGCAGTACTTC. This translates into CASSRGQGTYEQYF.

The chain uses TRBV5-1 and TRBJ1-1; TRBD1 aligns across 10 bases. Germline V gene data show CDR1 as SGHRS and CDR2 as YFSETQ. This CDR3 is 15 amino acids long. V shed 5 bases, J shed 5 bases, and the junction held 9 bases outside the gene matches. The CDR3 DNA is TGCGCCAGCAGTCAATCCGGGACAGGGGTTACTGAAGCTTTCTTT. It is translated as CASSQSGTGVTEAFF.

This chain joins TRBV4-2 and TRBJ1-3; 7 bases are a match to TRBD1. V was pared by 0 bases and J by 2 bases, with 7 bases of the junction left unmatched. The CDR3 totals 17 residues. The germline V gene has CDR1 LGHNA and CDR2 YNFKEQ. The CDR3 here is CASSQDRTGTAGNTIYF. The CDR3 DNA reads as TGTGCCAGCAGCCAAGACCGCACCGGGACAGCTGGAAACACCATATATTTT.

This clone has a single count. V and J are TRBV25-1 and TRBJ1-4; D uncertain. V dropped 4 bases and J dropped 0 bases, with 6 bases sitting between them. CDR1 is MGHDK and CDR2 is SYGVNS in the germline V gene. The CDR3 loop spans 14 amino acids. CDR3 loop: CASSGPATNEKLFF. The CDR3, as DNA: TGTGCCAGCAGTGGACCCGCAACTAATGAAAAACTGTTTTTT.

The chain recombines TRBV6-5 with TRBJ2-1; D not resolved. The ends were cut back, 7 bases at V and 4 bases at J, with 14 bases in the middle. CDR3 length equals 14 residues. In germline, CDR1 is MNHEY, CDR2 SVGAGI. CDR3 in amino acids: CASNPQLLYNEQFF. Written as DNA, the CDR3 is TGTGCCAGCAATCCGCAGCTACTATACAATGAGCAGTTCTTC.

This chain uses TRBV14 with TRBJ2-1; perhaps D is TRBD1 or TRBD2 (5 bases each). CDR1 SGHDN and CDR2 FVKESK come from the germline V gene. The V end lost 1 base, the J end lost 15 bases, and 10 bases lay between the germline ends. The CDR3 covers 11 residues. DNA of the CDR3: TGTGCCAGCAGCCAAGGGCCAGGGAGGTTCTTC. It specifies CASSQGPGRFF.

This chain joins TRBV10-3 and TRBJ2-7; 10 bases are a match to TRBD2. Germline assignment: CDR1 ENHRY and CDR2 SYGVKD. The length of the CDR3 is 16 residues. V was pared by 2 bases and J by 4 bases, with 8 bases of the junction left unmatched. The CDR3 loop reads CAISEGLAVLGYEQYV. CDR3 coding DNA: TGTGCCATCAGTGAGGGACTAGCGGTGTTAGGGTACGAGCAGTACGTC.

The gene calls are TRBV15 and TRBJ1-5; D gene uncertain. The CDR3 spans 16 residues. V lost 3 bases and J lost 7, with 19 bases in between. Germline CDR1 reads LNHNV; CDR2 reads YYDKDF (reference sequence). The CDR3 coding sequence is TGTGCCACCAGCAGCTTTGAAGGGCACGGAGTGCAGCCCCAGCATTTT. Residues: CATSSFEGHGVQPQHF.

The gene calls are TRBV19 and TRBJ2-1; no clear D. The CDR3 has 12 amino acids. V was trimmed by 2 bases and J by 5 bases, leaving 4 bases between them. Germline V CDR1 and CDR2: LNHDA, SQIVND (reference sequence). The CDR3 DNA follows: TGTGCCAGTAGTATAAGAAACAATGAGCAGTTCTTC. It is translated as CASSIRNNEQFF.

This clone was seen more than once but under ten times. This CDR3 reads CASGLRSPLHF. Here the CDR3 DNA reads TGTGCCAGCGGACTGCGTTCACCCCTCCACTTT. The V and J genes are TRBV2 and TRBJ1-6; D is unresolved. CDR3 length: 11 amino acids. Germline-derived CDR1 and CDR2 are SNHLY and FYNNEI. V was shortened by 8 bases and J by 9 bases, with 8 bases between the two germline ends.

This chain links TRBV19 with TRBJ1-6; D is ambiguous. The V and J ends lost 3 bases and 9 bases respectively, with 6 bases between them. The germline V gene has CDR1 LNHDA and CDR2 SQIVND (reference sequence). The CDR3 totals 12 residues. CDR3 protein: CASSIASSPLHF. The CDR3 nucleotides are TGTGCCAGTAGTATCGCCAGTTCACCCCTCCACTTT.

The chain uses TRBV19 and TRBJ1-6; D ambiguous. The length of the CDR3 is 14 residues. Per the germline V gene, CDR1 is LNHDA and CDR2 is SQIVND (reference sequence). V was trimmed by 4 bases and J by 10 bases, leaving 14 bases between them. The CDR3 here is CASSKERTPSPLHF. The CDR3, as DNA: TGTGCCAGTAGTAAAGAGAGGACTCCATCACCCCTCCACTTT.

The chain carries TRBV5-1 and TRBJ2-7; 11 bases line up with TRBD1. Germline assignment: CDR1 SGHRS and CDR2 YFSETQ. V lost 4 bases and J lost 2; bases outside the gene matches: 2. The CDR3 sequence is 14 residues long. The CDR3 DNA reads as TGCGCCAGCAGCGTGGGACAGGGGGCCTACGAGCAGTACGTC. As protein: CASSVGQGAYEQYV.

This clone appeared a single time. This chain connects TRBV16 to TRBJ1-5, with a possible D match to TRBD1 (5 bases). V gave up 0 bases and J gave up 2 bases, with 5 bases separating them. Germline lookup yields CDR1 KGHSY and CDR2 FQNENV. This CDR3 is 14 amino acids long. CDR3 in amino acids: CASSQSGRNQPQHF. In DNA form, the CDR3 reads TGTGCCAGCAGCCAATCGGGGCGCAATCAGCCCCAGCATTTT.

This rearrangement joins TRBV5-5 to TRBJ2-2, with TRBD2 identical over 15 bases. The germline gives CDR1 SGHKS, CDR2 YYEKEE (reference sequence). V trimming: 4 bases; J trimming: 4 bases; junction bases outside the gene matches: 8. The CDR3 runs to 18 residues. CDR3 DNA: TGTGCCAGCAGCCGGACTAGCGGGGGGGCCTTGGCCACCGGGGAGCTGTTTTTT. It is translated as CASSRTSGGALATGELFF.

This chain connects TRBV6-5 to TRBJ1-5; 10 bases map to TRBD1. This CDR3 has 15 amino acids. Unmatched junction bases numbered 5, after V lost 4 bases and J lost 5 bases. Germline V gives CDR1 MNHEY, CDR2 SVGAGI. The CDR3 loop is CASSSHGTGDQPQHF. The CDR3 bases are TGTGCCAGCAGTTCCCACGGGACAGGGGATCAGCCCCAGCATTTT.

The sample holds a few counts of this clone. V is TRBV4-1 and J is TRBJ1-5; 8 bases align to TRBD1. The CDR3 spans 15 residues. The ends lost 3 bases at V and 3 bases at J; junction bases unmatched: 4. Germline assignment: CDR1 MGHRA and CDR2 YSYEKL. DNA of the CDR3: TGCGCCAGCAGCCACGCGGACAGGGTCAATCAGCCCCAGCATTTT. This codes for CASSHADRVNQPQHF.

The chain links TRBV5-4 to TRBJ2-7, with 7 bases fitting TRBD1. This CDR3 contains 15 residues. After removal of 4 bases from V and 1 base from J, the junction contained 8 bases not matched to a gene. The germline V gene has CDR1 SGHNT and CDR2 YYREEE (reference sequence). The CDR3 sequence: CASSVGQSTSYEQYV. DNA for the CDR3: TGTGCCAGCAGCGTGGGACAGTCGACTTCCTACGAGCAGTACGTC.

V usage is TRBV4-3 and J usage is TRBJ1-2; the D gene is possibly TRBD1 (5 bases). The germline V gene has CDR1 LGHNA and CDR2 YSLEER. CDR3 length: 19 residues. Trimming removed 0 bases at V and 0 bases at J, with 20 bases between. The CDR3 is CASSQDQGSSRLANYGYTF. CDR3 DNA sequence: TGCGCCAGCAGCCAAGATCAGGGCTCATCCCGTTTAGCTAACTATGGCTACACCTTC.

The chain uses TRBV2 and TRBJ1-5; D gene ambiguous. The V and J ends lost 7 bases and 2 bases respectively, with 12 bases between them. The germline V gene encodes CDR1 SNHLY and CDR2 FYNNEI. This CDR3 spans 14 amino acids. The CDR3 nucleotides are TGTGCCAGCACGACGGGTGGGGGCAATCAGCCCCAGCATTTT. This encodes CASTTGGGNQPQHF.

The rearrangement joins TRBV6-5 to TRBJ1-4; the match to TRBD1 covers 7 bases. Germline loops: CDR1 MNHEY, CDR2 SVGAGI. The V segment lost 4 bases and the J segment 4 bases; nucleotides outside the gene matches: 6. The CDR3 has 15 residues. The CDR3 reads CASSSRTGLNEKLFF. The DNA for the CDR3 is TGTGCCAGCAGTTCGAGGACAGGTCTTAATGAAAAACTGTTTTTT.

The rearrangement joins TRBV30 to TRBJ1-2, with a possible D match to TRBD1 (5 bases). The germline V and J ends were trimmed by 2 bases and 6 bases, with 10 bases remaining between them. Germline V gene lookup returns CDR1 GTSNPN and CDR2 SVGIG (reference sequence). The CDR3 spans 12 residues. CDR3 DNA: TGTGCCTGGAGTTTCGCGGGGGATGGCTACACCTTC. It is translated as CAWSFAGDGYTF.